The table lists the clone carrying this TCR beta chain with many counts. This record belongs to a study of Graves' ophthalmopathy and Graves' hyperthyroidism. As the template, RNA transcripts were used to amplify TCR beta CDR3 regions. A first-round RT-PCR used HTBI primers, followed by a second-round multiplex PCR. TCRdb re-derived calls from the multiplex PCR reads in MiXCR, one entry per CDR3 protein. The sample has about 220,000 distinct CDR3 sequences; roughly 21% are singletons. The CDR3 has 14 amino acids. J gave up 5 bases and V 6 bases, and 8 bases lay outside the gene matches. Sequencing was done on a sample of peripheral blood. The sequence derives from a woman in her forties or fifties with Graves' ophthalmopathy. The V and J genes are TRBV12-3 or TRBV12-4 and TRBJ2-5, with 8 nucleotides matching TRBD2. CDR3 protein: CASSISGSHETQYF. The CDR3 bases are TGTGCCAGCAGCATAAGCGGGAGTCATGAGACCCAGTACTTC.